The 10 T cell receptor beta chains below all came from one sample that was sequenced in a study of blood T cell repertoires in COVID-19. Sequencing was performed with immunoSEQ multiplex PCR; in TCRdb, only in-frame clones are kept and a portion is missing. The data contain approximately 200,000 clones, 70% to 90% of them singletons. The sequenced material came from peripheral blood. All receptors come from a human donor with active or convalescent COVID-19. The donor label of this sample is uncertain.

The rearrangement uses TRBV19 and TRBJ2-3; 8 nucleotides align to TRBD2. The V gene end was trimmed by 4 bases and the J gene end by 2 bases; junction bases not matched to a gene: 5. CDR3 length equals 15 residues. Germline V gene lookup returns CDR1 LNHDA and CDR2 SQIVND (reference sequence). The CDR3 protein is CASSNRGRTTDTQYF. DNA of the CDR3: TGTGCCAGTAGTAATCGCGGGAGGACCACAGATACGCAGTATTTT.

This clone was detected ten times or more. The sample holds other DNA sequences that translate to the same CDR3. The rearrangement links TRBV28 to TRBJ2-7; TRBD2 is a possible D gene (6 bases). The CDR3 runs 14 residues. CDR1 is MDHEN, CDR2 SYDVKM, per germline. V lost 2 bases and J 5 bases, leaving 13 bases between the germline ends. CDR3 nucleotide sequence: TGTGCCAGCAGTTTAGGGGGGTTAGAGAACGAGCAGTACTTC. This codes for CASSLGGLENEQYF.

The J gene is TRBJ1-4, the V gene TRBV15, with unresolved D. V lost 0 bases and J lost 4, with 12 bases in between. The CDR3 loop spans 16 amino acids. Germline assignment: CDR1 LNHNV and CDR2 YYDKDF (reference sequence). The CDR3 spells CATSRDRGGNNEKLFF. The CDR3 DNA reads TGTGCCACCAGCAGAGATCGGGGAGGGAATAATGAAAAACTGTTTTTT. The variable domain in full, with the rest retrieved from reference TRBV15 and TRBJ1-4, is DAMVIQNPRYQVTQFGKPVTLSCSQTLNHNVMYWYQQKSSQAPKLLFHYYDKDFNNEADTPDNFQSRRPNTSFCFLDIRSPGLGDTAMYLCATSRDRGGNNEKLFFGSGTQLSVL.

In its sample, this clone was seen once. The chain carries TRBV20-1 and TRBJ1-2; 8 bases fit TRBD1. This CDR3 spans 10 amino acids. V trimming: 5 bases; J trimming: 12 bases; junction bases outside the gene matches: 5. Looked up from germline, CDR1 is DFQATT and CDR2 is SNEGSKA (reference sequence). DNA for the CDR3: TGCAGTGCTTCAGGGGGCGCGCACACCTTC. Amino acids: CSASGGAHTF.

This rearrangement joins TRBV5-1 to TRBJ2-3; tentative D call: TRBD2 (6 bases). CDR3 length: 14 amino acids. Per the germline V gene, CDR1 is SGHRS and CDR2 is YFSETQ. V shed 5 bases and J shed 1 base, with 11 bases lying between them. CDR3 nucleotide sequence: TGCGCCAGCAGAGGAGGGGCCCGCACAGATACGCAGTATTTT. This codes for CASRGGARTDTQYF.

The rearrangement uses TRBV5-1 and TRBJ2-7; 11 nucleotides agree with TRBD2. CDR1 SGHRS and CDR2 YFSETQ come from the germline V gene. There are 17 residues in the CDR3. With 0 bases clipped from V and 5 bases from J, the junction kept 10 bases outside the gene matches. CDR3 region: CASSLVLAGGLPHEQYF. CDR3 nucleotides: TGCGCCAGCAGCTTGGTGCTAGCGGGAGGCCTTCCCCACGAGCAGTACTTC. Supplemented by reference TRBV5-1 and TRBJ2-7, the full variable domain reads KAGVTQTPRYLIKTRGQQVTLSCSPISGHRSVSWYQQTPGQGLQFLFEYFSETQRNKGNFPGRFSGRQFSNSRSEMNVSTLELGDSALYLCASSLVLAGGLPHEQYFGPGTRLTVT.

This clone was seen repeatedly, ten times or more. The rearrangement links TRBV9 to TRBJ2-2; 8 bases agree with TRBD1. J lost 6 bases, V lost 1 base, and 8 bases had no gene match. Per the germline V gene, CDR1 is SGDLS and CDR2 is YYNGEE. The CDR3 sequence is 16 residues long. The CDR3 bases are TGTGCCAGCAGCGTACGCCCGGGACAGGTGGCCGGGGAGCTGTTTTTT. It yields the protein CASSVRPGQVAGELFF. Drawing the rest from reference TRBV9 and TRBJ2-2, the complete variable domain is DSGVTQTPKHLITATGQRVTLRCSPRSGDLSVYWYQQSLDQGLQFLIQYYNGEERAKGNILERFSAQQFPDLHSELNLSSLELGDSALYFCASSVRPGQVAGELFFGEGSRLTVL.

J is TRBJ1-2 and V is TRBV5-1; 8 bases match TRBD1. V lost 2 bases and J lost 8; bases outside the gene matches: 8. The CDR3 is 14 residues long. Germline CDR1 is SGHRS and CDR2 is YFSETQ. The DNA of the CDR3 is TGCGCCAGCAGCTTCGGTCAGGGGGCGCAGGGCTACACCTTC. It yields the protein CASSFGQGAQGYTF.

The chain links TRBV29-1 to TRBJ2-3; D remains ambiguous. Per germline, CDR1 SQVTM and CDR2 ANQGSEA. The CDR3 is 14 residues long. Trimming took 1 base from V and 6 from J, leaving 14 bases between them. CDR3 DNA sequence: TGCAGCGTTGAAGGACTGGAAATAGCCGATACGCAGTATTTT. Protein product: CSVEGLEIADTQYF.

The DNA for the CDR3 is TGTGCCAGCAGTGGGGGGGAGGGCACAGATACGCAGTATTTT. This translates into CASSGGEGTDTQYF. This chain uses TRBV2 with TRBJ2-3; a possible D gene is TRBD2 (6 bases). The germline V gene has CDR1 SNHLY and CDR2 FYNNEI. CDR3 size: 14 residues. V lost 4 bases and J lost 1, with 9 bases in between.